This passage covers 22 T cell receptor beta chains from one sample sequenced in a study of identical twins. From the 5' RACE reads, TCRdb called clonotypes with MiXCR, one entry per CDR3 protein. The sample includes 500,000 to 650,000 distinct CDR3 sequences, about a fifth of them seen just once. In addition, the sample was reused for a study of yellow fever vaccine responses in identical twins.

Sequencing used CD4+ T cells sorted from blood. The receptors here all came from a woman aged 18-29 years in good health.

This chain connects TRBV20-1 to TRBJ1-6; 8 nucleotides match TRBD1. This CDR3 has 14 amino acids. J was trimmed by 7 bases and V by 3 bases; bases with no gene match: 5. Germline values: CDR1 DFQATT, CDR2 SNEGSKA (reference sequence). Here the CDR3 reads CSARQGADNSPLHF. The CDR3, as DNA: TGCAGTGCTAGGCAGGGGGCGGACAATTCACCCCTCCACTTT.

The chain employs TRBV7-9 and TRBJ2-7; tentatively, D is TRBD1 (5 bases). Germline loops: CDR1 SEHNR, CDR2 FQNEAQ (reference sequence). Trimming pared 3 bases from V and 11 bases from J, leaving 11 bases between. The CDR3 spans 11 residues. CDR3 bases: TGTGCCAGCAGCTTGGCGGACACCAAGTACTTC. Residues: CASSLADTKYF.

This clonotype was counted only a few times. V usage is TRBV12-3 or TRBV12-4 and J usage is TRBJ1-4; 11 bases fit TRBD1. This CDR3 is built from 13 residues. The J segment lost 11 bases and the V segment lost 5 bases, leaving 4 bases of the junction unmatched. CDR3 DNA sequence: TGTGCCAGCAGTCAAGGGACAGGGGGGAAACTGTTTTTT. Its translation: CASSQGTGGKLFF.

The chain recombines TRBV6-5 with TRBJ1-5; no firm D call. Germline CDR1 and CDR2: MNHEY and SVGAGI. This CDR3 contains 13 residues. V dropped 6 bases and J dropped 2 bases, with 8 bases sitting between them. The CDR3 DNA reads TGTGCCAGCAGCTCTACAGGCAATCAGCCCCAGCATTTT. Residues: CASSSTGNQPQHF.

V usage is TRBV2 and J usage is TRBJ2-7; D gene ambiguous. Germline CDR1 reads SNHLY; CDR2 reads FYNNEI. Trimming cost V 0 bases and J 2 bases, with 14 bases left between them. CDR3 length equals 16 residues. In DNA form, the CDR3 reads TGTGCCAGCAGTGAAGCTAGGGCCCTCGGACCCTACGAGCAGTACTTC. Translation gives CASSEARALGPYEQYF. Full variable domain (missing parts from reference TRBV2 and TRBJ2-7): EPEVTQTPSHQVTQMGQEVILRCVPISNHLYFYWYRQILGQKVEFLVSFYNNEISEKSEIFDDQFSVERPDGSNFTLKIRSTKLEDSAMYFCASSEARALGPYEQYFGPGTRLTVT.

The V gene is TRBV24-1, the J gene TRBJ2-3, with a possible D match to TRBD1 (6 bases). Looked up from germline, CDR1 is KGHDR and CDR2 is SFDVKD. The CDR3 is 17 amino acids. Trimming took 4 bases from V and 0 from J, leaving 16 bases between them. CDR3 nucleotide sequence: TGTGCCACCAGTGACCTCTCTTCAGGGGCCAGCACAGATACGCAGTATTTT. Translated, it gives CATSDLSSGASTDTQYF.

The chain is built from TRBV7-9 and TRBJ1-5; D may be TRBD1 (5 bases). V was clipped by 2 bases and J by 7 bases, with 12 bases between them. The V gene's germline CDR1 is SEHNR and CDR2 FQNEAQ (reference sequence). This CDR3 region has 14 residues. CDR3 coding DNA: TGTGCCAGCAGCTTATTAGGGGTGGAACAGCCCCAGCATTTT. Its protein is CASSLLGVEQPQHF.

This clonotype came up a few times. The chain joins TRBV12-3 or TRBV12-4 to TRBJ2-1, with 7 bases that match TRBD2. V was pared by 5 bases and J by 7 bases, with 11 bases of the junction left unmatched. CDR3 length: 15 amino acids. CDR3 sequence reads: CASSPTSRRSNEQFF. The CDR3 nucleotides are TGTGCCAGCAGTCCGACTAGCCGAAGATCGAATGAGCAGTTCTTC.

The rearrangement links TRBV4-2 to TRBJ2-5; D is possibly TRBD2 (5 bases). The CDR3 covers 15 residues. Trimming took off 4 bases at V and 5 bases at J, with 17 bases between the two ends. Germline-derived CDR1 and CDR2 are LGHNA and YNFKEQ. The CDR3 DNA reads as TGTGCCAGCAGCCCGGACGTGGCCGGGGTGGAGACCCAGTACTTC. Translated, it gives CASSPDVAGVETQYF.

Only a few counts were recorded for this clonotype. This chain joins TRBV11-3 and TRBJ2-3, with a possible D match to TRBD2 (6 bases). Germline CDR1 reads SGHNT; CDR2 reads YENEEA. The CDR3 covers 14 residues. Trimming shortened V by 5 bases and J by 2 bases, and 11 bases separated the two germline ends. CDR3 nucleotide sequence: TGTGCCAGCAGCACCGGCGGGGACACAGATACGCAGTATTTT. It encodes CASSTGGDTDTQYF.

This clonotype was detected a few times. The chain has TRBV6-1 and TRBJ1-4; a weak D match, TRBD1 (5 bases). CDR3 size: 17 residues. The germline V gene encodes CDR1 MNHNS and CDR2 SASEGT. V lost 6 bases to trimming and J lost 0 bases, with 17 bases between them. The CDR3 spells CASRNGAAPPTNEKLFF. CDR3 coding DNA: TGTGCCAGCAGAAACGGGGCAGCGCCCCCAACTAATGAAAAACTGTTTTTT.

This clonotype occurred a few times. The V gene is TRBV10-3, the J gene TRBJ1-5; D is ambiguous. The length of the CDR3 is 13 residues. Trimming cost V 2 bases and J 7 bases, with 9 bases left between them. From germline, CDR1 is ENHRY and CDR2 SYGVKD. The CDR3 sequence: CAISESLEQPQHF. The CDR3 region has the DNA TGTGCCATCAGTGAGAGTTTAGAACAGCCCCAGCATTTT.

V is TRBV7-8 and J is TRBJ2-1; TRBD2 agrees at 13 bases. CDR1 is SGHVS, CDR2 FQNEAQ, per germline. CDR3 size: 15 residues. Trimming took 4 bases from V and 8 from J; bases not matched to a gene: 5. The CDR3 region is CASSSRLAGGYEQFF. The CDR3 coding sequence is TGTGCCAGCAGCTCAAGACTAGCGGGAGGATATGAGCAGTTCTTC.

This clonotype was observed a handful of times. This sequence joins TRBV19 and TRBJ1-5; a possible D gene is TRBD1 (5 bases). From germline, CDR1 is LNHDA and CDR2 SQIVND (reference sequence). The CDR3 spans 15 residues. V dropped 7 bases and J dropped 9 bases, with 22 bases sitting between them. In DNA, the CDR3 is TGTGCCAGTACCCCCAGTGTGGGGGTCTTAGGGCCCCAGCATTTT. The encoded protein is CASTPSVGVLGPQHF.

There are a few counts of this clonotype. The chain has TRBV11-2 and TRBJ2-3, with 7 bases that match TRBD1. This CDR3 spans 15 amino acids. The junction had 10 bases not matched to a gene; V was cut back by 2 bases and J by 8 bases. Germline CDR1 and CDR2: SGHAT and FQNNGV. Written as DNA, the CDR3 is TGTGCCAGCAGCTTAATAGGACAGGAGCAGGGTACGCAGTATTTT. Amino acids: CASSLIGQEQGTQYF.

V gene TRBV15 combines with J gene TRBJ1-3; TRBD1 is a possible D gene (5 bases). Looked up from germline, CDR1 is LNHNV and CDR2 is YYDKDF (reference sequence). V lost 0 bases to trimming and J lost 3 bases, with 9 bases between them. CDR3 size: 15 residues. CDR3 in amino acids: CATSRDQTDGNTIYF. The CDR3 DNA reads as TGTGCCACCAGCAGAGATCAGACAGATGGAAACACCATATATTTT.

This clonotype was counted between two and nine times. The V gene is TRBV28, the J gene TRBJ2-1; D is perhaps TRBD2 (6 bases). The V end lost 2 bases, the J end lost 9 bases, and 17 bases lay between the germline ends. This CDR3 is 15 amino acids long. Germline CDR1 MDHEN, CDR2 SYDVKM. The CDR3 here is CASSLPTTSLFEQFF. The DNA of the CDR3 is TGTGCCAGCAGTTTACCCACGACTAGTTTATTTGAGCAGTTCTTC.

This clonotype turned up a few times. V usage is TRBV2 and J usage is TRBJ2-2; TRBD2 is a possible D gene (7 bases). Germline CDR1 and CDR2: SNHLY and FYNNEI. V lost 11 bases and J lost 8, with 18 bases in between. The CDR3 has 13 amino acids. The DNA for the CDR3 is TGTGCCGGCGGGGGCTTTGCAGAAGGGGAGCTGTTTTTT. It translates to CAGGGFAEGELFF.

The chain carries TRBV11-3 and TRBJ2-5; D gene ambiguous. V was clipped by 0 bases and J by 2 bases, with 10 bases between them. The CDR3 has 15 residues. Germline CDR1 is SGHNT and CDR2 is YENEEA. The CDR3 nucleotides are TGTGCCAGCAGCTTAGATGCCATCTTACAAGAGACCCAGTACTTC. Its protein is CASSLDAILQETQYF.

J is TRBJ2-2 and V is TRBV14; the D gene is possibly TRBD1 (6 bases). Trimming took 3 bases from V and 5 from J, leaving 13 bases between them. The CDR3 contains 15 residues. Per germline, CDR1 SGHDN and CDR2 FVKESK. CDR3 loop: CASSHAGTTTGELFF. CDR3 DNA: TGTGCCAGCAGCCATGCCGGGACAACTACCGGGGAGCTGTTTTTT.

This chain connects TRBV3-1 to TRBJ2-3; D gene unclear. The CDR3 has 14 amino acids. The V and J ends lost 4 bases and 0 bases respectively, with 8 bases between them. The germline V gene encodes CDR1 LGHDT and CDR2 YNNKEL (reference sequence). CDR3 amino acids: CASSPTMSTDTQYF. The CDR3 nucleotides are TGTGCCAGCAGCCCTACCATGAGCACAGATACGCAGTATTTT.

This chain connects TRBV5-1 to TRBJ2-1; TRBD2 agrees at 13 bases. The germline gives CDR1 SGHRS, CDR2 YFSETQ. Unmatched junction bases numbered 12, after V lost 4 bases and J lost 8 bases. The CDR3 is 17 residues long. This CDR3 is CASSVGLAGVEGDEQFF. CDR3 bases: TGCGCCAGCAGCGTCGGACTAGCGGGAGTTGAGGGCGATGAGCAGTTCTTC.